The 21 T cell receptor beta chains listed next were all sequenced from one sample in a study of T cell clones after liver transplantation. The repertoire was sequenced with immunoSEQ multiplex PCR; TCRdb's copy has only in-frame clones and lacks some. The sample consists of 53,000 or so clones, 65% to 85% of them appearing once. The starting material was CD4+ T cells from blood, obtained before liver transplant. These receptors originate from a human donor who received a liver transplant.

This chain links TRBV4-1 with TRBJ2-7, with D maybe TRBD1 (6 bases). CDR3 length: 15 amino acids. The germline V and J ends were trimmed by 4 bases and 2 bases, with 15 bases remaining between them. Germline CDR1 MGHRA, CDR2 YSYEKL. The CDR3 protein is CASSRDERGTYEQYF. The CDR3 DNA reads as TGCGCCAGCAGCCGGGACGAGAGGGGGACCTACGAGCAGTACTTC.

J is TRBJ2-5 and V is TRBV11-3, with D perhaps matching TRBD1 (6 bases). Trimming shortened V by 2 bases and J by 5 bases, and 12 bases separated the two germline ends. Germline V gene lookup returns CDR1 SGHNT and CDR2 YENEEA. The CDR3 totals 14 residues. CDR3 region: CASSLNRATETQYF. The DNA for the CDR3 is TGTGCCAGCAGCTTAAACAGGGCCACGGAGACCCAGTACTTC.

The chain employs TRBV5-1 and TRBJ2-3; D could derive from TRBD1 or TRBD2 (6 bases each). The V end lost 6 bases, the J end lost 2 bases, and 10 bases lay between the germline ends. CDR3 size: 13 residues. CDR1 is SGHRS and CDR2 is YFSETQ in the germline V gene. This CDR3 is CASIRGDTDTQYF. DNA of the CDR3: TGCGCCAGCATAAGGGGGGACACAGATACGCAGTATTTT.

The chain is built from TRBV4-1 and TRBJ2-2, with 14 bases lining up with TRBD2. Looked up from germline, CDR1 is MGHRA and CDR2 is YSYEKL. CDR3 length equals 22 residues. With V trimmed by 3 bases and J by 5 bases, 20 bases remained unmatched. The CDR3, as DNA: TGCGCCAGCAGCCACCCTGGCCCGAAAGCCGGGACTAGCGGGAGAAGAACCGGGGAGCTGTTTTTT. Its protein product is CASSHPGPKAGTSGRRTGELFF.

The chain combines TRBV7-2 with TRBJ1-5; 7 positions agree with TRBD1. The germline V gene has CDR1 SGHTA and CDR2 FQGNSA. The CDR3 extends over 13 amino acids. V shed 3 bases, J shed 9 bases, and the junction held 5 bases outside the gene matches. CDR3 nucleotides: TGTGCCAGCAGCTTGCGGGACAGCGGGCCCCAGCATTTT. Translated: CASSLRDSGPQHF.

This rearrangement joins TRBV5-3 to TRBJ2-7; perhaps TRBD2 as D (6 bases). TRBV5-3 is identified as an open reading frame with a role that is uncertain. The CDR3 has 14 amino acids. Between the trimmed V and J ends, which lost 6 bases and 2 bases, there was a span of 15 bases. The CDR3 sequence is CARTTAGKTYEQYF. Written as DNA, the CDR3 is TGTGCCAGAACGACCGCGGGGAAAACCTACGAGCAGTACTTC.

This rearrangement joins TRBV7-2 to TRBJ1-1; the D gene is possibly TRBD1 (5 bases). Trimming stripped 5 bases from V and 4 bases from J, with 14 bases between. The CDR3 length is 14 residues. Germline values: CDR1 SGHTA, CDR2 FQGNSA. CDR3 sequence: CASSAYGGITEAFF. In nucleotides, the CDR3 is TGTGCCAGCAGCGCGTATGGGGGGATCACTGAAGCTTTCTTT.

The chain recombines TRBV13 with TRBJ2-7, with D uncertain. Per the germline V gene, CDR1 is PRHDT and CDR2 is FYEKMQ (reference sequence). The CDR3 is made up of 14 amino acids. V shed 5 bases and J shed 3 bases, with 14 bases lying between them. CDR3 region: CASSTRRRIYEQYF. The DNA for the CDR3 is TGTGCCAGCAGCACCCGGCGAAGAATCTACGAGCAGTACTTC. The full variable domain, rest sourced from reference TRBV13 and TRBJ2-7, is AAGVIQSPRHLIKEKRETATLKCYPIPRHDTVYWYQQGPGQDPQFLISFYEKMQSDKGSIPDRFSAQQFSDYHSELNMSSLELGDSALYFCASSTRRRIYEQYFGPGTRLTVT.

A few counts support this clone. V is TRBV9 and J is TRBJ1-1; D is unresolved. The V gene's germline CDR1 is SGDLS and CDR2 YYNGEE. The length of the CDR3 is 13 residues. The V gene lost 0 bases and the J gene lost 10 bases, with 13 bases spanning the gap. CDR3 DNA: TGTGCCAGCAGCGTAGCCGTTGGGGATCCAGCTTTCTTT. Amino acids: CASSVAVGDPAFF.

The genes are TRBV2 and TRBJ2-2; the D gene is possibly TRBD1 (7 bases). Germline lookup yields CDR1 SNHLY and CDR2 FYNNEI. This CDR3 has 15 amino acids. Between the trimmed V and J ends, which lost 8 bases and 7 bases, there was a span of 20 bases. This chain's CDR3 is CASLRQGGSVGELFF. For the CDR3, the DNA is TGTGCCAGCTTACGGCAGGGGGGTTCGGTCGGGGAGCTGTTTTTT. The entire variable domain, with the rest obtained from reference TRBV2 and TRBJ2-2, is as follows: EPEVTQTPSHQVTQMGQEVILRCVPISNHLYFYWYRQILGQKVEFLVSFYNNEISEKSEIFDDQFSVERPDGSNFTLKIRSTKLEDSAMYFCASLRQGGSVGELFFGEGSRLTVL.

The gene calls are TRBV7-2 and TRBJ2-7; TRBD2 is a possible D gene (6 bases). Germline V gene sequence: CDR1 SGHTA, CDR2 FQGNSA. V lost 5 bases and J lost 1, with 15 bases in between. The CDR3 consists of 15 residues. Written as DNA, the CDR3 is TGTGCCAGCAGCGATCAAGGACTACCGTCCTACGAGCAGTACTTC. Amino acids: CASSDQGLPSYEQYF.

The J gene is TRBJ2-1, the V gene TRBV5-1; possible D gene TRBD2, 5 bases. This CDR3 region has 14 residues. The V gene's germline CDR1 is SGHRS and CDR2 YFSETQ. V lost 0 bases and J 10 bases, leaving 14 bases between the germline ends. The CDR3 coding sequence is TGCGCCAGCAGCTTGGAGGTGCGTACGGGAGAGCAGTTCTTC. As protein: CASSLEVRTGEQFF.

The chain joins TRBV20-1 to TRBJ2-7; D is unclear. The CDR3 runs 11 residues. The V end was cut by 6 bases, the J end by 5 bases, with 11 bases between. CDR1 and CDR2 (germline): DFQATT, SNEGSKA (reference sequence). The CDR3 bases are TGCAGTGCCCGGGTGAAAAACGAGCAGTACTTC. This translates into CSARVKNEQYF.

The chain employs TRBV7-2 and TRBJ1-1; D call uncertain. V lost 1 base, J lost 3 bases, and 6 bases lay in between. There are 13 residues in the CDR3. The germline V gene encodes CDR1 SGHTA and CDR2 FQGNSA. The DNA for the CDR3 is TGTGCCAGCAGCTTAGAGGCAGACACTGAAGCTTTCTTT. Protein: CASSLEADTEAFF.

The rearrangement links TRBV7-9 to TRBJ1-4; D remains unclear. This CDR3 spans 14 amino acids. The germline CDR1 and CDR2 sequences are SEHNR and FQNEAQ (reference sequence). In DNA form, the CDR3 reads TGTGCAGTACCGCACGAGTCTTTTGGTGGAAAACTGTTTTTT. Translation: CAVPHESFGGKLFF.

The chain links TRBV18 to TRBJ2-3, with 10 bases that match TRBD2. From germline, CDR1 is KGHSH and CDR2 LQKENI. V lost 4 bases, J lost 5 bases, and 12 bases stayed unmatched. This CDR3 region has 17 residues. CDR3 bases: TGTGCCAGCTCACGCTCGAGGAGCGGGAGGGTGGAAGATACGCAGTATTTT. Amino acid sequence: CASSRSRSGRVEDTQYF.

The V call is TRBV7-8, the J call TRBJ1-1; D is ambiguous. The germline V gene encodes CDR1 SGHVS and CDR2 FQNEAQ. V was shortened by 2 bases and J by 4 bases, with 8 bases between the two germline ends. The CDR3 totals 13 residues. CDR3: CASSLPGATEAFF. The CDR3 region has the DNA TGTGCCAGCAGCTTACCGGGAGCCACTGAAGCTTTCTTT.

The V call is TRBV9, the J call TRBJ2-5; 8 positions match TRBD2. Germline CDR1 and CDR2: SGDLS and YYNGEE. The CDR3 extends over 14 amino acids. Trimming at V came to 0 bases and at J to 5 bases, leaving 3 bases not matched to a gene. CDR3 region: CASSVVGGVETQYF. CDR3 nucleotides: TGTGCCAGCAGCGTAGTCGGGGGGGTGGAGACCCAGTACTTC.

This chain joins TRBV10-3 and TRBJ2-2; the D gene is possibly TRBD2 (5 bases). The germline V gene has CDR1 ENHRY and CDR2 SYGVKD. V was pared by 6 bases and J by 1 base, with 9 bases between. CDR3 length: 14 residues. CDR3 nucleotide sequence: TGTGCCATCAGGCCTGAGGGGAACACCGGGGAGCTGTTTTTT. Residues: CAIRPEGNTGELFF.

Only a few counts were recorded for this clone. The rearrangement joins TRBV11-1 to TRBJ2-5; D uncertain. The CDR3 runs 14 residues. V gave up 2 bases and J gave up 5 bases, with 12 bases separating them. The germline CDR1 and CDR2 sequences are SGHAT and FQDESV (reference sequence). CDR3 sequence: CASSLNSRVETQYF. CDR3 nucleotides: TGTGCCAGCAGCTTAAATAGTCGGGTGGAGACCCAGTACTTC.

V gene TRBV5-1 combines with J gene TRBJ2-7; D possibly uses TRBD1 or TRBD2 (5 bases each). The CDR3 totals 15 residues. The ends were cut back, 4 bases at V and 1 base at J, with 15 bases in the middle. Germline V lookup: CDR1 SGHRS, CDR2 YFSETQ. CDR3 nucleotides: TGCGCCAGCAGCAGGGACGCTGGGGCATCCTACGAGCAGTACTTC. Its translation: CASSRDAGASYEQYF.